What follows are 8 T cell receptor beta chains derived from one specimen sequenced in a study of cytomegalovirus exposure and HLA in healthy donors. Use of 60 Vbeta and 13 Jbeta primers characterized the PCR. Produced via immunoSEQ multiplex PCR; TCRdb's table is partial and in-frame only. The sample holds some 92,000 clones, more than 60% seen once. The sample consisted of PBMCs. The receptors stem from a man aged 25-40 years in good health and CMV-seronegative.

The chain couples TRBV7-8 to TRBJ1-2, with 9 bases matching TRBD1. This CDR3 has 16 amino acids. Germline V CDR1 and CDR2: SGHVS, FQNEAQ. V lost 5 bases and J lost 5; bases outside the gene matches: 12. DNA for the CDR3: TGTGCCAGCAGCCGATCAACCGGGACAGGGTTGTATGGCTACACCTTC. Its translation: CASSRSTGTGLYGYTF.

The chain recombines TRBV2 with TRBJ2-3, with a possible D match to TRBD2 (7 bases). Per the germline V gene, CDR1 is SNHLY and CDR2 is FYNNEI. This CDR3 has 15 residues. Written as DNA, the CDR3 is TGTGCTACCCCCGTGGTAGGGGGGGGCACAGATACGCAGTATTTT. Translating gives CATPVVGGGTDTQYF.

The V call is TRBV28, the J call TRBJ1-5; 7 bases are a match to TRBD1. V lost 7 bases to trimming and J lost 1 base; unmatched junction nucleotides: 13. The CDR3 consists of 17 residues. Germline assignment: CDR1 MDHEN and CDR2 SYDVKM. The CDR3 reads CASNPQGTVSSNQPQHF. In DNA, the CDR3 is TGTGCCAGCAACCCACAGGGGACCGTATCAAGCAATCAGCCCCAGCATTTT.

V is TRBV7-2 and J is TRBJ2-3; perhaps TRBD1 as D (6 bases). Germline loops: CDR1 SGHTA, CDR2 FQGNSA. The CDR3 covers 16 residues. The V end was cut by 5 bases, the J end by 0 bases, with 15 bases between. The CDR3, as DNA: TGTGCCAGCAGCCGGATGGGACACGCTAGCACAGATACGCAGTATTTT. It specifies CASSRMGHASTDTQYF.

The gene calls are TRBV6-5 and TRBJ2-7, with 7 positions matching TRBD1. Trimming removed 5 bases from V and 5 bases from J; junction bases left unmatched: 9. This CDR3 region has 14 residues. CDR1 MNHEY and CDR2 SVGAGI come from the germline V gene. CDR3 DNA: TGTGCCAGCAGTACCCAAACAGGGGTGCACGAGCAGTACTTC. As protein: CASSTQTGVHEQYF.

The chain recombines TRBV27 with TRBJ1-5, with D possibly TRBD1 on 6 matching bases. Trimming shortened V by 2 bases and J by 2 bases, and 10 bases separated the two germline ends. CDR1 and CDR2 (germline): MNHEY, SMNVEV (reference sequence). CDR3 length: 15 residues. DNA for the CDR3: TGTGCCAGCAGTTTAGGCAGGGGTGGCAATCAGCCCCAGCATTTT. Translating it yields CASSLGRGGNQPQHF.

J is TRBJ2-7 and V is TRBV7-6; D unclear. Germline-derived CDR1 and CDR2 are SGHVS and FNYEAQ. There are 16 residues in the CDR3. V was pared by 1 base and J by 0 bases, with 13 bases between. This chain's CDR3 is CASSLEIGGSSYEQYF. The DNA of the CDR3 is TGTGCCAGCAGCTTAGAGATCGGCGGCAGCTCCTACGAGCAGTACTTC.

This chain links TRBV28 with TRBJ2-4; a weak D match, TRBD1 (5 bases). Looked up from germline, CDR1 is MDHEN and CDR2 is SYDVKM. Trimming removed 2 bases from V and 8 bases from J, with 13 bases in between. The CDR3 has 14 residues. The DNA for the CDR3 is TGTGCCAGCAGTTTAATGGCAGGGCTGGACATTCAGTACTTC. Translated: CASSLMAGLDIQYF. Looking up the rest from reference TRBV28 and TRBJ2-4 gives the full variable domain: DVKVTQSSRYLVKRTGEKVFLECVQDMDHENMFWYRQDPGLGLRLIYFSYDVKMKEKGDIPEGYSVSREKKERFSLILESASTNQTSMYLCASSLMAGLDIQYFGAGTRLSVL.